The 26 T cell receptor beta chains presented below share a single source sample, sequenced in a study of blood T cell repertoires in COVID-19. Repertoires were generated with immunoSEQ multiplex PCR, while TCRdb's copy carries only in-frame clones and drops some. The data show nearly 30,000 clones, about nine tenths seen once. The sample taken for sequencing was peripheral blood. These receptors all come from a man between 65 and 80 years old with active or convalescent COVID-19.

This sequence joins TRBV20-1 and TRBJ2-1, with D maybe TRBD2 (5 bases). Per germline, CDR1 DFQATT and CDR2 SNEGSKA (reference sequence). V lost 3 bases to trimming and J lost 2 bases, with 14 bases between them. The CDR3 has 15 amino acids. The CDR3 nucleotides are TGCAGTGCTAGTCGAATGAGGGAACCCTACAATGAGCAGTTCTTC. Its protein is CSASRMREPYNEQFF.

The chain has TRBV12-3 or TRBV12-4 and TRBJ2-5; 7 nucleotides align to TRBD2. CDR3 length equals 13 residues. J gave up 5 bases and V 6 bases, and 6 bases lay outside the gene matches. The CDR3 is CASRPRGEETQYF. Written as DNA, the CDR3 is TGTGCCAGCAGGCCCCGGGGGGAGGAGACCCAGTACTTC.

The chain carries TRBV6-7 and TRBJ1-5, with no clear D. TRBV6-7 is an ORF; its function is uncertain. CDR3 length: 13 amino acids. The V gene lost 7 bases and the J gene lost 6 bases, with 13 bases spanning the gap. The CDR3 loop is CASKYWAGQPQHF. The CDR3 DNA reads as TGTGCCAGCAAATACTGGGCAGGTCAGCCCCAGCATTTT.

This clone occurred once. J is TRBJ2-7 and V is TRBV5-8; 10 positions match TRBD2. The CDR3 extends over 15 amino acids. The V gene end was trimmed by 2 bases and the J gene end by 0 bases; junction bases not matched to a gene: 2. The germline CDR1 and CDR2 sequences are SGHTS and YDEGEE. The CDR3 DNA reads TGTGCCAGCAGCTTAAGCGGGAGGGCCTCCTACGAGCAGTACGTC. It translates to CASSLSGRASYEQYV.

This chain uses TRBV7-9 with TRBJ2-3, with 13 positions matching TRBD2. The CDR3 is 17 amino acids. Per the germline V gene, CDR1 is SEHNR and CDR2 is FQNEAQ (reference sequence). V was clipped by 5 bases and J by 0 bases; unmatched bases: 5. As DNA, the CDR3 is TGTGCCAGCAGCCCCAGACTAGCGGGGGGTAGCACAGATACGCAGTATTTT. Its translation is CASSPRLAGGSTDTQYF. The variable domain in full, with the rest retrieved from reference TRBV7-9 and TRBJ2-3, is DTGVSQNPRHKITKRGQNVTFRCDPISEHNRLYWYRQTLGQGPEFLTYFQNEAQLEKSRLLSDRFSAERPKGSFSTLEIQRTEQGDSAMYLCASSPRLAGGSTDTQYFGPGTRLTVL.

The J gene is TRBJ1-2, the V gene TRBV18, with TRBD1 identical over 7 bases. V was pared by 5 bases and J by 1 base, with 10 bases of the junction left unmatched. Germline values: CDR1 KGHSH, CDR2 LQKENI. The CDR3 length is 16 residues. In DNA, the CDR3 is TGTGCCAGCTCAGATCAACAGGGGCAGGATAACTATGGCTACACCTTC. As protein: CASSDQQGQDNYGYTF.

The chain links TRBV21-1 to TRBJ1-5. TRBV21-1 is a documented pseudogene. CDR3 length: 12 residues. The CDR3 reads CASRFSTGTQHF. Written as DNA, the CDR3 is TGTGCCAGCAGGTTCAGCACGGGAACTCAGCATTTT.

CDR3 sequence: CASSVGTSGNFNEQFF. The CDR3 DNA reads TGTGCCAGCAGCGTAGGGACTAGCGGGAATTTCAATGAGCAGTTCTTC. The rearrangement joins TRBV9 to TRBJ2-1; 12 bases match TRBD2. The length of the CDR3 is 16 residues. The ends lost 0 bases at V and 6 bases at J; junction bases unmatched: 4. CDR1 SGDLS and CDR2 YYNGEE come from the germline V gene.

The V and J genes are TRBV7-2 and TRBJ2-3; no reliable D call. Germline values: CDR1 SGHTA, CDR2 FQGNSA. V gave up 4 bases and J gave up 0 bases, with 2 bases separating them. The CDR3 runs 12 residues. The CDR3 spells CASSSSTDTQYF. As DNA, the CDR3 is TGTGCCAGCAGCTCAAGCACAGATACGCAGTATTTT.

The chain carries TRBV30 and TRBJ2-7, with 7 nucleotides matching TRBD1. Germline values: CDR1 GTSNPN, CDR2 SVGIG (reference sequence). The CDR3 has 15 amino acids. The V and J ends lost 2 bases and 7 bases, in that order; junction bases with no gene match: 14. CDR3 nucleotides: TGTGCCTGGAGTCCTCAGGGACAGCCAGTGAAGGAGCAGTACTTC. The encoded protein is CAWSPQGQPVKEQYF.

A few counts support this clone. The chain is built from TRBV15 and TRBJ2-1, with D perhaps TRBD1 (6 bases). Germline lookup yields CDR1 LNHNV and CDR2 YYDKDF (reference sequence). The ends were cut back, 3 bases at V and 5 bases at J, with 14 bases in the middle. CDR3 length: 15 residues. The CDR3 nucleotides read TGTGCCACCAGCAGGGTAAACAGGGCCAACAATGAGCAGTTCTTC. This translates into CATSRVNRANNEQFF.

This chain uses TRBV18 with TRBJ1-2; 9 positions agree with TRBD1. Germline lookup yields CDR1 KGHSH and CDR2 LQKENI. The CDR3 sequence is 13 residues long. Trimming at V came to 3 bases and at J to 7 bases, leaving 3 bases not matched to a gene. CDR3 in amino acids: CASSPGQGTGYTF. The CDR3 bases are TGTGCCAGCTCACCCGGACAGGGGACTGGCTACACCTTC.

The chain carries TRBV3-1 (or the pseudogene TRBV3-2) and TRBJ2-3, with 7 positions matching TRBD2. The V segment lost 1 base and the J segment 5 bases; nucleotides outside the gene matches: 0. The CDR3 length is 13 residues. Per the germline V gene, CDR1 is LGHDT and CDR2 is YNNKEL (reference sequence). The CDR3 here is CASSQGGGDTQYF. In DNA form, the CDR3 reads TGTGCCAGCAGCCAAGGGGGGGGAGATACGCAGTATTTT.

This chain uses TRBV5-1 with TRBJ1-3, with a tentative D call TRBD1 (6 bases). The V gene's germline CDR1 is SGHRS and CDR2 YFSETQ. Trimming shortened V by 2 bases and J by 4 bases, and 13 bases separated the two germline ends. The CDR3 runs 15 residues. The CDR3 DNA sequence: TGCGCCAGCAGCTTACTACAGGGTCCCGGAAACACCATATATTTT. Translating it yields CASSLLQGPGNTIYF. The whole variable domain, filled in from reference TRBV5-1 and TRBJ1-3, reads KAGVTQTPRYLIKTRGQQVTLSCSPISGHRSVSWYQQTPGQGLQFLFEYFSETQRNKGNFPGRFSGRQFSNSRSEMNVSTLELGDSALYLCASSLLQGPGNTIYFGEGSWLTVV.

This clone appeared once. The gene calls are TRBV7-9 and TRBJ2-4, with D maybe TRBD1 (6 bases). The CDR3 length is 15 residues. The germline V gene has CDR1 SEHNR and CDR2 FQNEAQ (reference sequence). With 0 bases removed from V and 6 bases from J, the gap between germline ends came to 12 bases. The DNA for the CDR3 is TGTGCCAGCAGCTTAGCGGGGGCTCTTGCAAACATTCAGTACTTC. This gives the protein CASSLAGALANIQYF.

The chain recombines TRBV4-3 with TRBJ2-2; maybe TRBD2 (7 bases). This CDR3 has 15 residues. Germline values: CDR1 LGHNA, CDR2 YSLEER. The V end was cut by 0 bases, the J end by 6 bases, with 11 bases between. CDR3 in amino acids: CASSQEGGRAGELFF. CDR3 nucleotides: TGCGCCAGCAGCCAAGAAGGGGGGAGGGCCGGGGAGCTGTTTTTT.

The chain recombines TRBV6-5 with TRBJ2-3; 7 bases match TRBD2. The CDR3 is made up of 15 amino acids. V was clipped by 5 bases and J by 1 base; unmatched bases: 6. Germline assignment: CDR1 MNHEY and CDR2 SVGAGI. DNA of the CDR3: TGTGCCAGCAGTAACCAGCGGGGCCGCACAGATACGCAGTATTTT. Translating it yields CASSNQRGRTDTQYF.

V and J are TRBV19 and TRBJ1-5; 8 bases match TRBD1. Trimming cost V 1 base and J 6 bases; bases outside gene matches: 11. Germline CDR1 reads LNHDA; CDR2 reads SQIVND (reference sequence). The CDR3 length is 17 residues. The CDR3 DNA reads as TGTGCCAGTAGTATAGGTCGGAGCAGGGGGCGAGGTCAGCCCCAGCATTTT. It codes for CASSIGRSRGRGQPQHF.

This chain uses TRBV27 with TRBJ1-6, with D hard to call. The V end was cut by 7 bases, the J end by 16 bases, with 20 bases between. The CDR3 has 13 amino acids. CDR1 is MNHEY and CDR2 is SMNVEV in the germline V gene (reference sequence). The CDR3 region is CASTPAGGTSLHF. The CDR3 DNA follows: TGTGCCAGCACCCCCGCGGGAGGTACATCACTCCACTTT.

This chain connects TRBV5-1 to TRBJ2-1; possibly TRBD1 for D (6 bases). CDR3 length: 13 residues. V was cut by 0 bases and J by 9 bases, with 10 bases left in between. The germline V gene has CDR1 SGHRS and CDR2 YFSETQ. In DNA, the CDR3 is TGCGCCAGCAGCTTGGGACAGGATCCTGAGCAGTTCTTC. Translating gives CASSLGQDPEQFF.

The chain employs TRBV27 and TRBJ1-2; the D gene is possibly TRBD1 (5 bases). The CDR3 consists of 14 residues. Germline loops: CDR1 MNHEY, CDR2 SMNVEV (reference sequence). Between the trimmed V and J ends, which lost 2 bases and 11 bases, there was a span of 18 bases. DNA of the CDR3: TGTGCCAGCAGTTTAGGCAATGGGGCTGAGCCGTACACCTTC. This sequence encodes CASSLGNGAEPYTF.

The CDR3 coding sequence is TGTGCCAGCAGTTCTCAACAGAACACTGAAGCTTTCTTT. Encoded protein: CASSSQQNTEAFF. V gene TRBV27 combines with J gene TRBJ1-1; D gene ambiguous. With 4 bases removed from V and 1 base from J, the gap between germline ends came to 7 bases. Germline CDR1 is MNHEY and CDR2 is SMNVEV (reference sequence). The CDR3 has 13 residues.

V gene TRBV28 combines with J gene TRBJ2-3; 9 bases are a match to TRBD1. CDR1 MDHEN and CDR2 SYDVKM come from the germline V gene. Trimming at V came to 6 bases and at J to 5 bases, leaving 9 bases not matched to a gene. The CDR3 is 15 amino acids. DNA of the CDR3: TGTGCCAGCAGGGCCCGGGACAGGGTGGTAGATACGCAGTATTTT. It codes for CASRARDRVVDTQYF.

V is TRBV3-1 (or the pseudogene TRBV3-2) and J is TRBJ1-4; weak D call: TRBD1 (5 bases). This CDR3 spans 14 amino acids. Germline V gives CDR1 LGHDT, CDR2 YNNKEL (reference sequence). The V gene lost 3 bases and the J gene lost 3 bases, with 8 bases spanning the gap. The CDR3 DNA reads as TGTGCCAGCAGCCAGGGGGGGTCTAATGAAAAACTGTTTTTT. Translated, it gives CASSQGGSNEKLFF.

The rearrangement uses TRBV12-3 or TRBV12-4 and TRBJ1-5, with D uncertain. Trimming took off 6 bases at V and 5 bases at J, with 8 bases between the two ends. The CDR3 is 12 amino acids. In DNA, the CDR3 is TGTGCCAGCAGGCTCTTAGATCAGCCCCAGCATTTT. This sequence encodes CASRLLDQPQHF.

CDR3 protein: CASTPQGYYGYTF. In DNA, the CDR3 is TGTGCCAGCACCCCGCAGGGTTACTATGGCTACACCTTC. This sequence joins TRBV6-2 or TRBV6-3 and TRBJ1-2, with D possibly matching TRBD1 (5 bases). The CDR3 totals 13 residues. Germline V gene data show CDR1 as MNHEY and CDR2 as SVGEGT. The V end lost 7 bases, the J end lost 3 bases, and 12 bases lay between the germline ends.